Sequencing of this T cell receptor (beta chain) was carried out in a study of blood T cell repertoires in COVID-19. As for the study in general: Acute and convalescent COVID-19 specimens originated in the United States, Italy and Spain. T cells, B-cell-depleted T cells, or PBMCs supplied cDNA or gDNA.

Methods used by the authors: Using reference gene primer amplification, nucleated cell counts were estimated. Sequencing was performed with immunoSEQ multiplex PCR; in TCRdb, only in-frame clones are kept and a portion is missing. The D gene and trimming were derived from the DNA, and the V and J assignments and clone size from that table. This sample carries about 220,000 clones, approximately 82% of them seen once, and the ten largest clones take around 3.5%. Source material: peripheral blood. This clonotype originated in a woman aged 80 or older with acute or convalescent COVID-19.

The CDR3 coding sequence is TGTGCCAGCAGCTTACTCCGAGCAGGGGGCCGTGGCTACACCTTC. It encodes CASSLLRAGGRGYTF. The V and J genes are TRBV11-2 and TRBJ1-2; 8 bases agree with TRBD1. The trim removed 2 bases at V and 7 bases at J, leaving 9 bases unmatched. Germline V CDR1 and CDR2: SGHAT, FQNNGV. The CDR3 has 15 residues.